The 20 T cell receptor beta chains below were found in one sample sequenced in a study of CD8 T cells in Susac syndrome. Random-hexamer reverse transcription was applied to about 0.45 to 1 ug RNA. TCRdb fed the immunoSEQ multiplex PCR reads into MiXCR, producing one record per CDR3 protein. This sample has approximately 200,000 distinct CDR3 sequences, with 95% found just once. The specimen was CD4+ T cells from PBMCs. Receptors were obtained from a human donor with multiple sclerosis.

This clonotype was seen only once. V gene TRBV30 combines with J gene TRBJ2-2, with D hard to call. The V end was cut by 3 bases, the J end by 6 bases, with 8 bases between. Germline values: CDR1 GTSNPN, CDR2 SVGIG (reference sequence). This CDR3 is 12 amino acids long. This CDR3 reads CAWRGMAGELFF. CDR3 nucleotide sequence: TGTGCCTGGAGGGGAATGGCCGGGGAGCTGTTTTTT.

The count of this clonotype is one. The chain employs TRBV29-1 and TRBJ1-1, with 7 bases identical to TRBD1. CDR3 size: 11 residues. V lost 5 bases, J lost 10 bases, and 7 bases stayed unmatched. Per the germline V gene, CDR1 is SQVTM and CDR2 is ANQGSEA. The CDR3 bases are TGCAGCGTTTACAGGGGACGCTTAGCTTTCTTT. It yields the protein CSVYRGRLAFF.

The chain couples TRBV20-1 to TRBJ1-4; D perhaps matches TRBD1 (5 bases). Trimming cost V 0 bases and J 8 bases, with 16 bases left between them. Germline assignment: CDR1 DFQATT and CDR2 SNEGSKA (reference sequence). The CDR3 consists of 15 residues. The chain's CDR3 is CSARDQGSSDEKLFF. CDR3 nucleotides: TGCAGTGCTAGAGATCAGGGAAGCAGCGACGAAAAACTGTTTTTT.

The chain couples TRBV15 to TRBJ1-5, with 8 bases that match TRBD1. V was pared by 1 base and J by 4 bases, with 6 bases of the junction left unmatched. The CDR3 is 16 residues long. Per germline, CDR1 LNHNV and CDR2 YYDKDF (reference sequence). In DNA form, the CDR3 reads TGTGCCACCAGCAGAGTCTTACAGGGGGTGAATCAGCCCCAGCATTTT. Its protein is CATSRVLQGVNQPQHF. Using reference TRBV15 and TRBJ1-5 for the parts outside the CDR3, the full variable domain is DAMVIQNPRYQVTQFGKPVTLSCSQTLNHNVMYWYQQKSSQAPKLLFHYYDKDFNNEADTPDNFQSRRPNTSFCFLDIRSPGLGDTAMYLCATSRVLQGVNQPQHFGDGTRLSIL.

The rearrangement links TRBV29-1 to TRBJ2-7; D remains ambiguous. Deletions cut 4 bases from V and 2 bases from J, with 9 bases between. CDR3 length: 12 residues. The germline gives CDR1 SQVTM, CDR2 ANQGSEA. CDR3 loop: CSVASRPYEQYF. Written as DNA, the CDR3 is TGCAGCGTTGCATCCCGGCCCTACGAGCAGTACTTC.

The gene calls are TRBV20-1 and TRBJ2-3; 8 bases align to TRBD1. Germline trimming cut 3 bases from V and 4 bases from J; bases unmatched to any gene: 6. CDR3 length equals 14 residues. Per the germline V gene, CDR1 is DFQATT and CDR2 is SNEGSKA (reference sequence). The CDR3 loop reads CSASGQGDPDTQYF. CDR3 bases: TGCAGTGCTAGCGGACAGGGAGATCCAGATACGCAGTATTTT.

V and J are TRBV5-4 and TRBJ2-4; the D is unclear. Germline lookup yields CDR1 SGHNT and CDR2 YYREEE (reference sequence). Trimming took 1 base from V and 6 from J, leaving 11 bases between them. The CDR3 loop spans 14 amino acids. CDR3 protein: CASSLSADRNIQYF. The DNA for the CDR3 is TGTGCCAGCAGCTTGTCGGCGGATAGAAACATTCAGTACTTC. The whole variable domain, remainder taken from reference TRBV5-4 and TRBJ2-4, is ETGVTQSPTHLIKTRGQQVTLRCSSQSGHNTVSWYQQALGQGPQFIFQYYREEENGRGNFPPRFSGLQFPNYSSELNVNALELDDSALYLCASSLSADRNIQYFGAGTRLSVL.

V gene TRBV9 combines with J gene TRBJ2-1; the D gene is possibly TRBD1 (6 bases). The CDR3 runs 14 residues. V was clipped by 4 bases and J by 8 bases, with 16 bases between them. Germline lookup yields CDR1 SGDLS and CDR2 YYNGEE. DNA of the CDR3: TGTGCCAGCAGCCCTCGGCAGGGGATCGATGAGCAGTTCTTC. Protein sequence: CASSPRQGIDEQFF.

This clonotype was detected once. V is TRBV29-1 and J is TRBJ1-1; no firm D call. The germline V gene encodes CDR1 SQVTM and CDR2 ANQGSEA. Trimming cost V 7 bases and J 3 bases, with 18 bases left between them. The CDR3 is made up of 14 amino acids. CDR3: CSARLGEEDTEAFF. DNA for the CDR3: TGCAGCGCCCGCCTCGGGGAAGAAGACACTGAAGCTTTCTTT.

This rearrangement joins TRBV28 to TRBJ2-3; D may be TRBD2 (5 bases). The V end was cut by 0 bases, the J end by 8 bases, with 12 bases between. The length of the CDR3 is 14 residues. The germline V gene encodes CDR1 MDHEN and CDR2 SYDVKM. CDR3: CASSLWGSIATQYF. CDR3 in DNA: TGTGCCAGCAGTTTATGGGGGAGCATTGCTACGCAGTATTTT.

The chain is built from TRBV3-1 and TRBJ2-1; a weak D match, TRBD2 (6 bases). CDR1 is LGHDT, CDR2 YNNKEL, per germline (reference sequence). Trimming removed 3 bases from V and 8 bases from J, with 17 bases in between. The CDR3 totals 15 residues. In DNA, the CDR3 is TGTGCCAGCAGCCATCTTTCGGGGGTTTCTGATGAGCAGTTCTTC. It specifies CASSHLSGVSDEQFF.

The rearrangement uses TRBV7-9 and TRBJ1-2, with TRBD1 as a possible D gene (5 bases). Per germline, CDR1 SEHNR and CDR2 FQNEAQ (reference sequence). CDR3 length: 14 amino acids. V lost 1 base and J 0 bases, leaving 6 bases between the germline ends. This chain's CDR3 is CASSLDRTNYGYTF. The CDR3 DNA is TGTGCCAGCAGCTTAGACAGGACTAACTATGGCTACACCTTC.

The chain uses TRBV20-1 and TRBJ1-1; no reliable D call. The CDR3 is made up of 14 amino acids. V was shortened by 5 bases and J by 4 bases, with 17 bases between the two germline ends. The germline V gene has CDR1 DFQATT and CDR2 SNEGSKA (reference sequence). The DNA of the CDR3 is TGCAGTGCTGGCCGTCCAGGCCCAACCACTGAAGCTTTCTTT. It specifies CSAGRPGPTTEAFF.

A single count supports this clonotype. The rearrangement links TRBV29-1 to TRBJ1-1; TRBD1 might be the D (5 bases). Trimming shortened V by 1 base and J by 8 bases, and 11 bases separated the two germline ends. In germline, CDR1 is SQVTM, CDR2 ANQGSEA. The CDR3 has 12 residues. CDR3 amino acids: CSVEAGSREAFF. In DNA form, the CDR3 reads TGCAGCGTTGAAGCAGGGTCCCGGGAAGCTTTCTTT.

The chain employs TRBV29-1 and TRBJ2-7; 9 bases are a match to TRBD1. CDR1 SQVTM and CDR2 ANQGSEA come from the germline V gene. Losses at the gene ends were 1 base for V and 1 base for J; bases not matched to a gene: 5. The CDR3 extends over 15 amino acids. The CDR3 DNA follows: TGCAGCGTTGAAGGGGGACAGGGAACTTCCTACGAGCAGTACTTC. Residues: CSVEGGQGTSYEQYF.

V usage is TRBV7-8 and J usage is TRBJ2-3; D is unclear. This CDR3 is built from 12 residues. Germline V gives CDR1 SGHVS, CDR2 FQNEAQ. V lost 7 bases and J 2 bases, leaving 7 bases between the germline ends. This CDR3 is CASTFLTDTQYF. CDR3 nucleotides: TGTGCCAGCACCTTCCTCACAGATACGCAGTATTTT.

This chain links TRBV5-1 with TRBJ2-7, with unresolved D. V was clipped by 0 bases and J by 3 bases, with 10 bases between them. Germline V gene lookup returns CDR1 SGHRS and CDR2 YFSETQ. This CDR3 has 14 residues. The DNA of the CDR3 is TGCGCCAGCAGCTTGGCGTTGGGAAACTACGAGCAGTACTTC. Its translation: CASSLALGNYEQYF. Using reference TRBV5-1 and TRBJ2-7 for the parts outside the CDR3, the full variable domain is KAGVTQTPRYLIKTRGQQVTLSCSPISGHRSVSWYQQTPGQGLQFLFEYFSETQRNKGNFPGRFSGRQFSNSRSEMNVSTLELGDSALYLCASSLALGNYEQYFGPGTRLTVT.

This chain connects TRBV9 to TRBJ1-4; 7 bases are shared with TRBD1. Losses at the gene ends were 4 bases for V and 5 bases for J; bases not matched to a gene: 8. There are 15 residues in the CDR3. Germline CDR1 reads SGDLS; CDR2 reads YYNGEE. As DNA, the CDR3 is TGTGCCAGCAGCACCGGGACAGCTCAAAATGAAAAACTGTTTTTT. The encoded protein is CASSTGTAQNEKLFF.

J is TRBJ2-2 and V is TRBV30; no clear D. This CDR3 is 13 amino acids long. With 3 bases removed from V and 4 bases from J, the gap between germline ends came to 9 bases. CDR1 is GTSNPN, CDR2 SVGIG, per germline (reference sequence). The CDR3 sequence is CAWSVDVTGELFF. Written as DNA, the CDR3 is TGTGCCTGGAGCGTGGATGTCACCGGGGAGCTGTTTTTT.

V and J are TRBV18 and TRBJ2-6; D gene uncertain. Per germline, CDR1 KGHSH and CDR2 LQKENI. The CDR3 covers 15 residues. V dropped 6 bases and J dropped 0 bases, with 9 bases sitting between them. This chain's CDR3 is CASSDPGSGANVLTF. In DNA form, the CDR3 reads TGTGCCAGCTCCGATCCAGGCTCTGGGGCCAACGTCCTGACTTTC. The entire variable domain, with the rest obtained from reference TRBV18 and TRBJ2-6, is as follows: NAGVMQNPRHLVRRRGQEARLRCSPMKGHSHVYWYRQLPEEGLKFMVYLQKENIIDESGMPKERFSAEFPKEGPSILRIQQVVRGDSAAYFCASSDPGSGANVLTFGAGSRLTVL.